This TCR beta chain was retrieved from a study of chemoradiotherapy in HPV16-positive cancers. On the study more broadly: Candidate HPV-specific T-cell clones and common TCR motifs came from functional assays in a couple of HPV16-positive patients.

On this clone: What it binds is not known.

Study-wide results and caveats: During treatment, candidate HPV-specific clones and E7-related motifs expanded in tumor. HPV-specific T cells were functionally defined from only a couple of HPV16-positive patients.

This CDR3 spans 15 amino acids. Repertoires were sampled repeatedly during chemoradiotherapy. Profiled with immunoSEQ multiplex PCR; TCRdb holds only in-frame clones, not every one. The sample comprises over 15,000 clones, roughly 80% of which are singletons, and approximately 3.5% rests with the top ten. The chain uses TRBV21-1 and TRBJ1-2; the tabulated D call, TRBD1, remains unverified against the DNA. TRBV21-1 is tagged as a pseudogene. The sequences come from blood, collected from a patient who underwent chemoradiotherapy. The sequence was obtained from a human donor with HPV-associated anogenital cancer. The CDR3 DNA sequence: TGTGCCAGCAGCCCCGGACAGGATTCTAACTATGGCTACACCTTC. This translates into CASSPGQDSNYGYTF.